The present TCR beta chain was sequenced within a study of cytomegalovirus exposure and HLA in healthy donors. This CDR3 contains 16 residues. Germline V lookup: CDR1 SGHNT, CDR2 YYREEE (reference sequence). The ends lost 5 bases at V and 5 bases at J; junction bases unmatched: 9. Use of 60 Vbeta and 13 Jbeta primers characterized the PCR. Sequencing was performed with immunoSEQ multiplex PCR; in TCRdb, only in-frame clones are kept and a portion is missing. Of about 150,000 clones in the sample, 60% to 85% were seen once. The clonotype was recovered from a woman aged 40 to 50 in good health and CMV-seronegative. The sample was PBMCs. The chain has TRBV5-4 and TRBJ2-1, with 11 bases aligning to TRBD2. CDR3 bases: TGTGCCAGCAGTAAAGTAGCGGGAGGGGGAAACAATGAGCAGTTCTTC. Protein: CASSKVAGGGNNEQFF.